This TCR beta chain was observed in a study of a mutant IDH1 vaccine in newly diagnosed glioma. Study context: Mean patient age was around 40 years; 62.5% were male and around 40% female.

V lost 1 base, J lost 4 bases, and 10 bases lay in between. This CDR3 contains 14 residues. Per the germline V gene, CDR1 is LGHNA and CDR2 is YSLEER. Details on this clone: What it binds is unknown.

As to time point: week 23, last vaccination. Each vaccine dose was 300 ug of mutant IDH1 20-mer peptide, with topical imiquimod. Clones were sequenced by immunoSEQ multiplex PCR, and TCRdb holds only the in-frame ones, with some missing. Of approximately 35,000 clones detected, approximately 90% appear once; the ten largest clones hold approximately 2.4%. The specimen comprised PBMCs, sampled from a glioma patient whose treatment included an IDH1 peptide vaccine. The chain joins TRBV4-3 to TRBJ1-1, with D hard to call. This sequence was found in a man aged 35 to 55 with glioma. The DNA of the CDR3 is TGCGCCAGCAGCCAAGGTCCCCGGTCCACTGAAGCTTTCTTT. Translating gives CASSQGPRSTEAFF.